Sequencing of this T cell receptor (beta chain) was carried out in a study of blood T cell repertoires in COVID-19. The germline V and J ends were trimmed by 7 bases and 5 bases, with 17 bases remaining between them. CDR1 is SNHLY, CDR2 FYNNEI, per germline. This CDR3 contains 14 residues. Original methodology: Amplification of reference gene primers was used by the study to estimate nucleated cell counts. TCRdb's copy holds only in-frame clones and misses some; the assay was immunoSEQ multiplex PCR. V, J and clone size reflect that table, while D and trimming were determined from the DNA. The repertoire includes 150,000 to 190,000 clones, about 86% of them detected once, and under 9.5% sits in the top ten.

The source of this sequence is a man aged 50 to 60 who had recovered from COVID-19. Sequences were obtained from PBMCs or T cells enriched from blood (not recorded which). This sequence joins TRBV2 and TRBJ1-2; D uncertain. DNA for the CDR3: TGTGCCAGCACCCTAGGCGCGGCTTCGTATGGCTACACCTTC. It encodes CASTLGAASYGYTF.